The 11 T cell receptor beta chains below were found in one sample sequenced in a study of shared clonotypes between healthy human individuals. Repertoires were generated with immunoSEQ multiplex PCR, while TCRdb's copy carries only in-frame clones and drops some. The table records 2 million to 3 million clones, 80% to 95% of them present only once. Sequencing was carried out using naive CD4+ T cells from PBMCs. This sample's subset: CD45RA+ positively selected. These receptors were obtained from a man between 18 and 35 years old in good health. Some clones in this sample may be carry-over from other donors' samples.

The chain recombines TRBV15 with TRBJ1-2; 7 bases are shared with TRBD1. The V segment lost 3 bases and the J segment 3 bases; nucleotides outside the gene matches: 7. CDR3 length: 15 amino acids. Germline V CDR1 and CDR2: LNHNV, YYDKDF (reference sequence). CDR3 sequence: CATSRTDRTHYGYTF. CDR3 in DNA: TGTGCCACCAGCAGGACGGACAGGACTCACTATGGCTACACCTTC.

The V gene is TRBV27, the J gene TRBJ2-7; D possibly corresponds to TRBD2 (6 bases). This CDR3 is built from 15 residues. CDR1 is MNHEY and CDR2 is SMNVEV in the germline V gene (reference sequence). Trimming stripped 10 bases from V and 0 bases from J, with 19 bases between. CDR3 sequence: CAIKKPREFSYEQYF. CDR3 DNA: TGTGCCATCAAGAAACCGCGGGAATTCTCCTACGAGCAGTACTTC.

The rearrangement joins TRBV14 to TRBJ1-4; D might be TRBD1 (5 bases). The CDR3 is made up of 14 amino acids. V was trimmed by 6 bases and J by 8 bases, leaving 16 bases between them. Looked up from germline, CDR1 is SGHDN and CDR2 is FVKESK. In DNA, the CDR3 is TGTGCCAGCAGAGAAAGGGGAGGAGGAGAAAAACTGTTTTTT. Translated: CASRERGGGEKLFF.

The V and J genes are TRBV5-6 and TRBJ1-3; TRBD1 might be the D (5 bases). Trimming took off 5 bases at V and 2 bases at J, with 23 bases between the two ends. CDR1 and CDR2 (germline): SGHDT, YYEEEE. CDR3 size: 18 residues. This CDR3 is CASSYRGSPGLAGNTIYF. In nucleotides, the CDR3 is TGTGCCAGCAGTTACCGGGGGTCCCCGGGGTTAGCTGGAAACACCATATATTTT.

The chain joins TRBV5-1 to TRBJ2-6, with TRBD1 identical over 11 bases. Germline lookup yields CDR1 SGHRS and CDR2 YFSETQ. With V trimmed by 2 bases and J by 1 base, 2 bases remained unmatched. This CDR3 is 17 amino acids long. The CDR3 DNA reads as TGCGCCAGCAGCTTAGGGACAGGGGGTTCTGGGGCCAACGTCCTGACTTTC. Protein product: CASSLGTGGSGANVLTF.

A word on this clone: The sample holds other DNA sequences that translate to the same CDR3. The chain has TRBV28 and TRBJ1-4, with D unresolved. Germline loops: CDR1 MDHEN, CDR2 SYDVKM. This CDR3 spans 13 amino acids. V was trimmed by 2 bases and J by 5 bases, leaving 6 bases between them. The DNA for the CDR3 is TGTGCCAGCAGTTTAATTACAAATGAAAAACTGTTTTTT. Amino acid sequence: CASSLITNEKLFF.

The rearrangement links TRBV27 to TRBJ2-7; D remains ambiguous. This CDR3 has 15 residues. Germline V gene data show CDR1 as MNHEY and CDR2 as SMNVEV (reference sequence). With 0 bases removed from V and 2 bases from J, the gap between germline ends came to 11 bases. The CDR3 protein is CASSLSPAGTYEQYF. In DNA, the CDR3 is TGTGCCAGCAGTTTATCGCCGGCTGGGACCTACGAGCAGTACTTC.

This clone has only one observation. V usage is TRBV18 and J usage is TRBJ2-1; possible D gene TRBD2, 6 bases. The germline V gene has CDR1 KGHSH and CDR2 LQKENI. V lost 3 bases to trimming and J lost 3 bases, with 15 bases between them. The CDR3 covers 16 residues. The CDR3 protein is CASSPGTGVGYNEQFF. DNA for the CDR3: TGTGCCAGCTCACCCGGGACTGGGGTAGGCTACAATGAGCAGTTCTTC.

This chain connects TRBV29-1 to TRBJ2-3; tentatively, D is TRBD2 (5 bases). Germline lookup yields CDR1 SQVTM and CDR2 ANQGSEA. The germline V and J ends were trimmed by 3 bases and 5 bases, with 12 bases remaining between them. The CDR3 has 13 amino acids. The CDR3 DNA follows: TGCAGCGTTGATACGACTACCCGAGATACGCAGTATTTT. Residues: CSVDTTTRDTQYF.

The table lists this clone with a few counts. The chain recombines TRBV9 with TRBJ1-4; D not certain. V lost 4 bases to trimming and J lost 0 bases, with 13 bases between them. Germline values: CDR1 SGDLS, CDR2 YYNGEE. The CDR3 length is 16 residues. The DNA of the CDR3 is TGTGCCAGCAGCCCCCGGCCAAGGGCAACTAATGAAAAACTGTTTTTT. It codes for CASSPRPRATNEKLFF.

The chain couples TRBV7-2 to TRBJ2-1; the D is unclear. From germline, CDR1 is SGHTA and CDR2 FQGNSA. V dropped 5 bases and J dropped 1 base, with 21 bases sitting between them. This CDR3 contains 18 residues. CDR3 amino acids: CASSLRLGLSVSYNEQFF. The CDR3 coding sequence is TGTGCCAGCAGCCTCAGGTTGGGTCTCTCCGTATCCTACAATGAGCAGTTCTTC.